This T cell receptor beta chain was observed in a study of post-analysis software for immune sequencing data. Study outcomes and limitations: The study found significantly lower normalized Chao1 diversity in multiple sclerosis patients than in controls. About five TRBV segments (TRBV5-6, TRBV5-1 and TRBV20-1 among them) occurred more frequently in patients than in controls.

This CDR3 is 16 amino acids long. Germline CDR1 and CDR2: DFQATT and SNEGSKA (reference sequence). The ends were cut back, 3 bases at V and 6 bases at J, with 22 bases in the middle. This clonotype was counted a few times. The antigen is undetermined. Unique molecular identifiers were carried by the TCR beta cDNA libraries. TCRdb analysed the PCR reads with MiXCR anew, one entry per CDR3 protein. The table shows roughly 800,000 distinct CDR3 sequences, with roughly 27% occurring only once. The V gene is TRBV20-1, the J gene TRBJ2-3; perhaps TRBD2 as D (5 bases). Sequencing was performed on blood. This receptor was identified in a girl aged 5 to 17 with multiple sclerosis. The CDR3 spells CSASLAFQALTDTQYF. The CDR3 coding sequence is TGCAGTGCTAGCTTAGCGTTTCAGGCTTTGACGGATACGCAGTATTTT.